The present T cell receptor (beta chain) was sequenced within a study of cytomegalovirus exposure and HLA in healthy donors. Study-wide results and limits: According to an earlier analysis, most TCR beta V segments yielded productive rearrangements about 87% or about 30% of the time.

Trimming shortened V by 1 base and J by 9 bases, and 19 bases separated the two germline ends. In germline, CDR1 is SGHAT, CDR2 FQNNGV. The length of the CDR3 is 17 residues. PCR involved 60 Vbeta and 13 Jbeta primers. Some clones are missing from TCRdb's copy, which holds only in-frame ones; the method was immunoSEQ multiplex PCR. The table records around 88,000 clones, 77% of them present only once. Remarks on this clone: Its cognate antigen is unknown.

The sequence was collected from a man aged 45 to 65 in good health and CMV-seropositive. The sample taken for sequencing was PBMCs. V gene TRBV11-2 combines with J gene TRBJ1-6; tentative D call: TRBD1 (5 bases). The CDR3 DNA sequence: TGTGCCAGCAGCTTAGTCTCAGGGCGTACTATGTCTTCACCCCTCCACTTT. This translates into CASSLVSGRTMSSPLHF.